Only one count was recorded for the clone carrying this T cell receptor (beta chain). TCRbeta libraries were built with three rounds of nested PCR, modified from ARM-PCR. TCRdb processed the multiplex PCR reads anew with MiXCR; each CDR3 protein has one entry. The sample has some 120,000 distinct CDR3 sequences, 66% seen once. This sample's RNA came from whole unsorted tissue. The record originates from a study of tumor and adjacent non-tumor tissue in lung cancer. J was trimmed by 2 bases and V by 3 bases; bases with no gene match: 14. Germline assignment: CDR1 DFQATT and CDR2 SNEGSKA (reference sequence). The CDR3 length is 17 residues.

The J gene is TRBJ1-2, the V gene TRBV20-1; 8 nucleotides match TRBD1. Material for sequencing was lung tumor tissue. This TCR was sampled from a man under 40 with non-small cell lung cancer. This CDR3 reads CSARAVSGQGANYGYTF. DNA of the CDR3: TGCAGTGCTAGGGCCGTGTCTGGACAGGGAGCCAACTATGGCTACACCTTC.